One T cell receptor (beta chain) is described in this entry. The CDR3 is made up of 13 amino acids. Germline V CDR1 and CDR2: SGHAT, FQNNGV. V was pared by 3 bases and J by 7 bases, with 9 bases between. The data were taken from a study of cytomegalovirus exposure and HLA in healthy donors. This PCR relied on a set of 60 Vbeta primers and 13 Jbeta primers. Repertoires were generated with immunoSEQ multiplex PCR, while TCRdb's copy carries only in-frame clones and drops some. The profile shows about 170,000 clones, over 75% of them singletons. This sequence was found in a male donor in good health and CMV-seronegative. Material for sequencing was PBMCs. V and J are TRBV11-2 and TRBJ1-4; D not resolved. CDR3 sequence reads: CASSLERLEKLFF. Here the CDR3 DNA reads TGTGCCAGCAGCTTGGAGCGCCTTGAAAAACTGTTTTTT.